What follows are 2 T cell receptor beta chains derived from one specimen sequenced in a study of PD-L1 blockade in urothelial cancer. Documented time point: pretreatment peripheral blood. Produced via immunoSEQ multiplex PCR; TCRdb's table is partial and in-frame only. The sample lists around 100,000 clones, around 87% seen once, with roughly 2% in the top ten. The specimen comprised PBMCs, sampled around atezolizumab (anti-PD-L1) treatment. The receptors were gathered from a man aged 55-75 years with urothelial cancer.

J is TRBJ1-5 and V is TRBV4-1; TRBD1 matches 7 bases. Trimming at V came to 0 bases and at J to 0 bases, leaving 5 bases not matched to a gene. The germline V gene encodes CDR1 MGHRA and CDR2 YSYEKL. CDR3 size: 17 residues. The CDR3 here is CASSQDGDSYSNQPQHF. The CDR3, as DNA: TGCGCCAGCAGCCAAGATGGGGACAGCTATAGCAATCAGCCCCAGCATTTT.

The chain couples TRBV18 to TRBJ1-3, with D perhaps matching TRBD1 (6 bases). The CDR3 has 17 residues. CDR1 is KGHSH, CDR2 LQKENI, per germline. V was pared by 2 bases and J by 1 base, with 15 bases between. The CDR3 region is CASSPRPAGESGNTIYF. CDR3 nucleotides: TGTGCCAGCTCACCAAGGCCGGCAGGGGAGTCTGGAAACACCATATATTTT.